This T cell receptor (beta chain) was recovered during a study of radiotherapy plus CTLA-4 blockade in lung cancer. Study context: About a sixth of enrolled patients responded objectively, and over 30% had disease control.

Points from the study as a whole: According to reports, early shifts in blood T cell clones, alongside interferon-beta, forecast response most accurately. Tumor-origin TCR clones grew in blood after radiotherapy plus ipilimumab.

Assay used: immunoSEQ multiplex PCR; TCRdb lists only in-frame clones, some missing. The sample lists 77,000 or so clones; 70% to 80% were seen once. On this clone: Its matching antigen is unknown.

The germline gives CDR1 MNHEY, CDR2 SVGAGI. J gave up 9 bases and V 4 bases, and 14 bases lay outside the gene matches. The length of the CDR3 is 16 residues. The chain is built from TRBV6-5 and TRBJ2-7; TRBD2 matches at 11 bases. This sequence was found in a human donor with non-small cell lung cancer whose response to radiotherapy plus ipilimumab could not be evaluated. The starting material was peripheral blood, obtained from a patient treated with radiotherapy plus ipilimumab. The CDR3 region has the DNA TGTGCCAGCAGTTCCTTACTAGCGGGAGATATTTTCGGGCAGTACTTC. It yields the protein CASSSLLAGDIFGQYF.